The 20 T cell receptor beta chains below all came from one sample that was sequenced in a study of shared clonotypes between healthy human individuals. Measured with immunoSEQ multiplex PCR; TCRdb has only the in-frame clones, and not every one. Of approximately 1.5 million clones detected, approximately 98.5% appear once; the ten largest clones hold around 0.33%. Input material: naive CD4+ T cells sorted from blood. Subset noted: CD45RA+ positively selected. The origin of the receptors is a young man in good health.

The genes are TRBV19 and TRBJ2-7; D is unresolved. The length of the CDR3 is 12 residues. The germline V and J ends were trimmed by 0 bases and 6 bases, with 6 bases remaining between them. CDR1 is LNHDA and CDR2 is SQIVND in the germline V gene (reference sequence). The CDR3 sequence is CASSIEGAEQYF. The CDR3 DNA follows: TGTGCCAGTAGTATAGAAGGAGCCGAGCAGTACTTC.

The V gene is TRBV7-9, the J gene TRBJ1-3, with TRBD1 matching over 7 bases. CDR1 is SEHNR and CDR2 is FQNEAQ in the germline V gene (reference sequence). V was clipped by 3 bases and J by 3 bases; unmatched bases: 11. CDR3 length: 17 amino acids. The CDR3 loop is CASSLVGQRNFGNTIYF. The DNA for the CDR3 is TGTGCCAGCAGCTTGGTGGGACAGAGAAACTTTGGAAACACCATATATTTT.

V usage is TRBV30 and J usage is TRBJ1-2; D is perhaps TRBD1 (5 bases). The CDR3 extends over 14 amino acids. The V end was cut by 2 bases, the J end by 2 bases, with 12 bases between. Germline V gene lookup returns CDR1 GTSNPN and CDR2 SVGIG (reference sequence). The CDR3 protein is CAWSQTPGNYGYTF. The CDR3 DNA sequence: TGTGCCTGGAGTCAAACCCCAGGGAACTATGGCTACACCTTC.

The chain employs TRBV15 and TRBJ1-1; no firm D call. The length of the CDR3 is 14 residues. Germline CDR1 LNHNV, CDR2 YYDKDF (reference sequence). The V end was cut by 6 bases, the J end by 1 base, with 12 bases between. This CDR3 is CATSPFVGNTEAFF. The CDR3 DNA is TGTGCCACCAGTCCCTTTGTGGGGAACACTGAAGCTTTCTTT.

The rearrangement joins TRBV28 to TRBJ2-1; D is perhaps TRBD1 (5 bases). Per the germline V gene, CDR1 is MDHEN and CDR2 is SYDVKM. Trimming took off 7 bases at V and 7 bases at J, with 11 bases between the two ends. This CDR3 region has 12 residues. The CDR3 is CASTSGWNEQFF. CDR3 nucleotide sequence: TGTGCCAGCACATCAGGGTGGAATGAGCAGTTCTTC. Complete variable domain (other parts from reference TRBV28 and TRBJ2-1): DVKVTQSSRYLVKRTGEKVFLECVQDMDHENMFWYRQDPGLGLRLIYFSYDVKMKEKGDIPEGYSVSREKKERFSLILESASTNQTSMYLCASTSGWNEQFFGPGTRLTVL.

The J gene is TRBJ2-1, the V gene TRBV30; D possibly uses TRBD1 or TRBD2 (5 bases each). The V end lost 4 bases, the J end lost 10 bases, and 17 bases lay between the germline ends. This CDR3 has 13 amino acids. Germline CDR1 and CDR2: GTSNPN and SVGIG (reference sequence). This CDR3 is CAWTPPRWGEQFF. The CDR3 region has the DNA TGTGCCTGGACCCCCCCACGGTGGGGGGAGCAGTTCTTC.

The CDR3 nucleotides are TGCAGTGCCCCGACATACGAGCAGTACTTC. It encodes CSAPTYEQYF. The chain has TRBV20-1 and TRBJ2-7; D uncertain. Germline V gene sequence: CDR1 DFQATT, CDR2 SNEGSKA (reference sequence). This CDR3 region has 10 residues. Trimming stripped 6 bases from V and 4 bases from J, with 7 bases between.

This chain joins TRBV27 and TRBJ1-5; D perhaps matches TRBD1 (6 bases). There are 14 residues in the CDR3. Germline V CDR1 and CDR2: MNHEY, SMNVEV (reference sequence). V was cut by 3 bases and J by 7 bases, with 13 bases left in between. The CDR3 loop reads CASSFSGEQQPQHF. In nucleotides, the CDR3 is TGTGCCAGCAGTTTCTCAGGGGAGCAACAGCCCCAGCATTTT.

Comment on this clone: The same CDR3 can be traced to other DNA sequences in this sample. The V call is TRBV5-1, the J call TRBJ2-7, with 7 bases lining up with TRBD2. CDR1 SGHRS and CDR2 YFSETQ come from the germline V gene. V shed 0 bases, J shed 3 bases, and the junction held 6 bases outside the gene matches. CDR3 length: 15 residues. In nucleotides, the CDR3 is TGCGCCAGCAGCTTGGCCGTGGCGGGAGTCTACGAGCAGTACTTC. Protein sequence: CASSLAVAGVYEQYF.

The CDR3 sequence: CASSWAGLTNEQFF. In DNA, the CDR3 is TGCGCCAGCAGCTGGGCAGGGTTAACGAATGAGCAGTTCTTC. The chain joins TRBV5-1 to TRBJ2-1; a weak D match, TRBD1 (5 bases). Trimming stripped 3 bases from V and 7 bases from J, with 14 bases between. The germline CDR1 and CDR2 sequences are SGHRS and YFSETQ. CDR3 length: 14 residues.

The CDR3 DNA sequence: TGTGCCAGTAGTATAGATCAGGGCACGGGCACAGATACGCAGTATTTT. It specifies CASSIDQGTGTDTQYF. The J gene is TRBJ2-3, the V gene TRBV19, with D possibly being TRBD1 (5 bases). CDR1 is LNHDA and CDR2 is SQIVND in the germline V gene (reference sequence). V lost 0 bases to trimming and J lost 1 base, with 11 bases between them. This CDR3 contains 16 residues.

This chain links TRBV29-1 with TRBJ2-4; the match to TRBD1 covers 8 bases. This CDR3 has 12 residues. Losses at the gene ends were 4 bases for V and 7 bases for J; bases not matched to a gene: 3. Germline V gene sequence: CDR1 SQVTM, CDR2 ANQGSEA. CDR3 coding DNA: TGCAGCGTTGGTTACAGGGGGAACATTCAGTACTTC. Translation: CSVGYRGNIQYF.

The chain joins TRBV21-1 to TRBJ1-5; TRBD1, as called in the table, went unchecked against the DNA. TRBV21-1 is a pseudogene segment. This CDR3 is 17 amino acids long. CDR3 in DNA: TGTGCCAGCAGCCCGCAACAGGGGGCGGAGGGCAATCAGCCCCAGCATTTT. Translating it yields CASSPQQGAEGNQPQHF.

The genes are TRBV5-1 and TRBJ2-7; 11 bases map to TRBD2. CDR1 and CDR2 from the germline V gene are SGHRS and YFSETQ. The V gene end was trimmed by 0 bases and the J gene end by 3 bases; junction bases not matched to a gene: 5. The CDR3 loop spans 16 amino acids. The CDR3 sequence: CASSLEGTSGNYEQYF. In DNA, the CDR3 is TGCGCCAGCAGCTTGGAAGGGACTAGCGGAAACTACGAGCAGTACTTC.

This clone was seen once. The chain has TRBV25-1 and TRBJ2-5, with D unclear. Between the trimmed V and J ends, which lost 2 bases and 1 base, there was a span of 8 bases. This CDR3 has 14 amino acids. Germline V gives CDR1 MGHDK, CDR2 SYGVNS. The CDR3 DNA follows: TGTGCCAGCAGTGAACCTGGGATCCAAGAGACCCAGTACTTC. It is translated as CASSEPGIQETQYF.

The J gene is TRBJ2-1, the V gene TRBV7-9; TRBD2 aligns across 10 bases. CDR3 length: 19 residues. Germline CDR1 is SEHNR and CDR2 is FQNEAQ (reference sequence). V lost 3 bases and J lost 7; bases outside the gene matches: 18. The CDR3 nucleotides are TGTGCCAGCAGCTTTTCGACCGGGACTAGCGCACTTACTCTTAATGAGCAGTTCTTC. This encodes CASSFSTGTSALTLNEQFF.

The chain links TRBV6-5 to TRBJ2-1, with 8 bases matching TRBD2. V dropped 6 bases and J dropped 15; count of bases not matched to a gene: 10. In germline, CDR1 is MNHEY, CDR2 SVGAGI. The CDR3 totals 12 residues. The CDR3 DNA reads TGTGCCAGCAGCCCTTCCGGGACTAGACGGTTCTTC. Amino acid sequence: CASSPSGTRRFF.

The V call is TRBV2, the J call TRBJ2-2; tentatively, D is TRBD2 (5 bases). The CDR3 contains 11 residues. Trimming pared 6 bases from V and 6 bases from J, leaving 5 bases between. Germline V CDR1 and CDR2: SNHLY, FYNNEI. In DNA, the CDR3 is TGTGCCAGCAGACTAGCCGGGGAGCTGTTTTTT. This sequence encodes CASRLAGELFF.

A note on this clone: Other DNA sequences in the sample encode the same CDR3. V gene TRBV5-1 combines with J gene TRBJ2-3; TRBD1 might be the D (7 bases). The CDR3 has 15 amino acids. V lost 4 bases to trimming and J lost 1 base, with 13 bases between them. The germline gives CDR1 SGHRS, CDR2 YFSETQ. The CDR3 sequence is CASSLDREGTDTQYF. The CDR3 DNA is TGCGCCAGCAGCCTTGACAGGGAGGGCACAGATACGCAGTATTTT. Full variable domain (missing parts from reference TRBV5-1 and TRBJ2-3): KAGVTQTPRYLIKTRGQQVTLSCSPISGHRSVSWYQQTPGQGLQFLFEYFSETQRNKGNFPGRFSGRQFSNSRSEMNVSTLELGDSALYLCASSLDREGTDTQYFGPGTRLTVL.

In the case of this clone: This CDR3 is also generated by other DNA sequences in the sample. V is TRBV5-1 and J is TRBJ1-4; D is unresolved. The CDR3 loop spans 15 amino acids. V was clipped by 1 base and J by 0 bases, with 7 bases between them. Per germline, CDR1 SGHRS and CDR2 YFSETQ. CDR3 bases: TGCGCCAGCAGCTTGAGGGCGGCAACTAATGAAAAACTGTTTTTT. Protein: CASSLRAATNEKLFF.